This T cell receptor beta chain derives from a study of shared clonotypes between healthy human individuals. Study information: Used for every donor were three CD4 naive, three CD4 memory, two CD8 naive and one CD8 memory plate.

Findings and caveats of the study: Among the subsets, naive ones generally showed larger estimated richness than memory ones. Naive CD4 clonotypes overlapped across a handful of donors at approximately 5%.

Evenly divided among several immunoSEQ plates was the genomic DNA of each subset. The method was immunoSEQ multiplex PCR; TCRdb's version includes in-frame clones alone and lacks a portion of them. The table shows about 1,800,000 clones, with roughly 94% occurring only once. Naive CD8 cells lacked CD45RO and underwent positive selection for CCR7, leaving out terminally differentiated effector memory CD45RA+ cells. Trimming left V 0 bases short and J 1 base short, with 10 bases between. The CDR3 covers 15 residues. Germline values: CDR1 SGDLS, CDR2 YYNGEE. In the case of this clone: Its target is not known.

This receptor was taken from a man younger than 35 in good health. Sequenced material: naive CD8+ T cells sorted from blood. The chain combines TRBV9 with TRBJ1-2; D is unclear. The CDR3 DNA is TGTGCCAGCAGCGTAGACCTCTTCCTTAACTATGGCTACACCTTC. Protein sequence: CASSVDLFLNYGYTF.